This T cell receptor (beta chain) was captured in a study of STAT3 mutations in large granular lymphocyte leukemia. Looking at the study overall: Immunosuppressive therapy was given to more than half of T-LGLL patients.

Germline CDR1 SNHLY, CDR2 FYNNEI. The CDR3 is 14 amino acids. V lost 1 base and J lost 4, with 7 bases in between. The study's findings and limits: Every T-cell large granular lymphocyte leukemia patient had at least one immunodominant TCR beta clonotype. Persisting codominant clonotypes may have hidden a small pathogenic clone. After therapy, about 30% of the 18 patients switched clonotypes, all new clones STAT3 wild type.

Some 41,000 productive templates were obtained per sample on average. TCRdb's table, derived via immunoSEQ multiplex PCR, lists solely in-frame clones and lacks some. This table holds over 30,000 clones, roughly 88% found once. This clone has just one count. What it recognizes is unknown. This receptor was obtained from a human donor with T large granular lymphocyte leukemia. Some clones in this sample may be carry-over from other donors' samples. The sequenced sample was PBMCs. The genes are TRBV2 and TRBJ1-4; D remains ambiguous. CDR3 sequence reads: CASSEVRVNEKLFF. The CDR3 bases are TGTGCCAGCAGTGAAGTCCGGGTTAATGAAAAACTGTTTTTT.